These 21 T cell receptor beta chains were all obtained from the same sample, sequenced in a study of T cells in Graves' hyperthyroidism and ophthalmopathy. There were TCR beta CDR3 regions amplified from RNA transcripts. The primer set for the first-round RT-PCR of the TCR CDR3 was HTBI. TCRdb analysed the multiplex PCR reads with MiXCR anew, one entry per CDR3 protein. Among around 400,000 distinct CDR3 sequences listed, 12% to 15% were seen once. Sequences were obtained from blood. Receptor source: an older woman with Graves' ophthalmopathy.

The chain employs TRBV4-1 and TRBJ1-2; D gene uncertain. CDR1 and CDR2 (germline): MGHRA, YSYEKL. Trimming left V 0 bases short and J 7 bases short, with 12 bases between. The CDR3 extends over 14 amino acids. The DNA of the CDR3 is TGCGCCAGCAGCCAAGATAACAGTTACCTTGGCTACACCTTC. Its translation: CASSQDNSYLGYTF.

This clonotype was observed at least ten times. This chain uses TRBV12-3 or TRBV12-4 with TRBJ2-5; D is unclear. The CDR3 extends over 12 amino acids. Trimming removed 3 bases at V and 0 bases at J, with 2 bases between. The CDR3 loop reads CASSLDQETQYF. The DNA for the CDR3 is TGTGCCAGCAGTTTGGACCAAGAGACCCAGTACTTC.

Many counts were recorded for this clonotype. This chain connects TRBV27 to TRBJ2-1; TRBD2 matches at 12 bases. The CDR3 totals 15 residues. V lost 3 bases and J lost 6; bases outside the gene matches: 3. CDR1 is MNHEY, CDR2 SMNVEV, per germline (reference sequence). The CDR3 reads CASSFLAGGGNEQFF. CDR3 in DNA: TGTGCCAGCAGTTTTCTAGCGGGAGGGGGCAATGAGCAGTTCTTC.

In this sample, this clonotype turned up many times. The chain joins TRBV11-2 to TRBJ2-7; 10 positions agree with TRBD2. CDR1 SGHAT and CDR2 FQNNGV come from the germline V gene. This CDR3 contains 15 residues. The trim removed 5 bases at V and 1 base at J, leaving 5 bases unmatched. The CDR3 DNA reads as TGTGCCAGCAGCGCGACTAGCGGGCTATCCTACGAGCAGTACTTC. As protein: CASSATSGLSYEQYF.

The genes are TRBV20-1 and TRBJ1-5, with 7 bases lining up with TRBD1. The CDR3 consists of 13 residues. Germline values: CDR1 DFQATT, CDR2 SNEGSKA (reference sequence). V was pared by 8 bases and J by 7 bases, with 11 bases of the junction left unmatched. This CDR3 reads CSPQGGAGQPQHF. The DNA for the CDR3 is TGCAGTCCCCAGGGGGGGGCTGGGCAGCCCCAGCATTTT.

This clonotype was recorded at least ten times. The chain employs TRBV6-2 or TRBV6-3 and TRBJ2-7; D might be TRBD2 (5 bases). The CDR3 consists of 11 residues. V shed 6 bases and J shed 7 bases, with 10 bases lying between them. Germline CDR1 is MNHEY and CDR2 is SVGEGT. The CDR3 is CASRDSEEQYF. The CDR3 coding sequence is TGTGCCAGCAGGGACTCTGAGGAGCAGTACTTC.

This clonotype was recorded many times. The gene calls are TRBV9 and TRBJ2-1; no clear D. Trimming removed 0 bases from V and 12 bases from J, with 13 bases in between. Germline CDR1 is SGDLS and CDR2 is YYNGEE. This CDR3 comprises 13 residues. Here the CDR3 DNA reads TGTGCCAGCAGCGTAGGGCCCCACGATAGGCAGTTCTTC. Protein sequence: CASSVGPHDRQFF.

This chain connects TRBV4-1 to TRBJ2-2, with no clear D. Per germline, CDR1 MGHRA and CDR2 YSYEKL. Trimming removed 2 bases from V and 7 bases from J, with 17 bases in between. The CDR3 is 16 residues long. The CDR3 DNA is TGCGCCAGCAGCCAACCTCTCAAGGTTGTCATCGGGGAGCTGTTTTTT. Amino acid sequence: CASSQPLKVVIGELFF.

In its sample, this clonotype was seen many times. V usage is TRBV18 and J usage is TRBJ1-4; D is unresolved. Trimming removed 4 bases from V and 6 bases from J, with 9 bases in between. This CDR3 contains 13 residues. Germline values: CDR1 KGHSH, CDR2 LQKENI. CDR3 in amino acids: CASSRGIDEKLFF. The CDR3 coding sequence is TGTGCCAGCTCACGCGGAATCGATGAAAAACTGTTTTTT. The full variable domain, with the rest looked up from reference TRBV18 and TRBJ1-4, is NAGVMQNPRHLVRRRGQEARLRCSPMKGHSHVYWYRQLPEEGLKFMVYLQKENIIDESGMPKERFSAEFPKEGPSILRIQQVVRGDSAAYFCASSRGIDEKLFFGSGTQLSVL.

This clonotype has only one observation. This sequence may be a read error, since a much larger clone differs from it by one base. V is TRBV28 and J is TRBJ1-1; D might be TRBD1 (6 bases). Germline CDR1 is MDHEN and CDR2 is SYDVKM. The CDR3 loop spans 15 amino acids. The CDR3 coding sequence is TGTGCCAGCAGTTTTCCCAATCGGAGGGACACTGAAGCTCTCTTT. Amino acids: CASSFPNRRDTEALF.

This clonotype was seen many times. The CDR3 loop is CASSRDGGSSYNEQFF. DNA of the CDR3: TGTGCCAGCAGCCGAGACGGGGGGAGCTCCTACAATGAGCAGTTCTTC. The chain employs TRBV7-9 and TRBJ2-1; TRBD2 agrees at 7 bases. Trimming cost V 5 bases and J 0 bases; bases outside gene matches: 7. The CDR3 is made up of 16 amino acids. CDR1 is SEHNR, CDR2 FQNEAQ, per germline (reference sequence).

The CDR3 sequence: CSVLASGNYEQYF. For the CDR3, the DNA is TGCAGCGTTCTGGCTAGCGGAAACTACGAGCAGTACTTC. The chain couples TRBV29-1 to TRBJ2-7, with 7 nucleotides matching TRBD2. Germline lookup yields CDR1 SQVTM and CDR2 ANQGSEA. The CDR3 totals 13 residues. Trimming removed 5 bases from V and 3 bases from J; junction bases left unmatched: 7.

This chain links TRBV20-1 with TRBJ2-7; 9 bases match TRBD2. The CDR3 extends over 16 amino acids. With 4 bases clipped from V and 3 bases from J, the junction kept 13 bases outside the gene matches. The germline gives CDR1 DFQATT, CDR2 SNEGSKA (reference sequence). The chain's CDR3 is CSAIDLRAGGYYEQYF. DNA for the CDR3: TGCAGTGCTATTGACCTCCGAGCGGGAGGCTACTACGAGCAGTACTTC.

This clonotype was found a few times. The chain uses TRBV2 and TRBJ2-7; D is uncertain. V was shortened by 9 bases and J by 4 bases, with 7 bases between the two germline ends. The germline CDR1 and CDR2 sequences are SNHLY and FYNNEI. The CDR3 runs 10 residues. The DNA of the CDR3 is TGTGCCAGTGGGGTGTACGAGCAGTACTTC. As protein: CASGVYEQYF.

This sequence joins TRBV5-5 and TRBJ2-3; the match to TRBD1 covers 7 bases. The CDR3 runs to 17 residues. Germline loops: CDR1 SGHKS, CDR2 YYEKEE (reference sequence). J was trimmed by 1 base and V by 2 bases; bases with no gene match: 10. Here the CDR3 reads CASSFLPGQSGTDTQYF. The DNA for the CDR3 is TGTGCCAGCAGCTTTCTCCCGGGACAGTCAGGCACAGATACGCAGTATTTT.

This clonotype was seen a handful of times. The chain employs TRBV19 and TRBJ2-1, with D unclear. CDR3 length: 14 residues. Germline V gives CDR1 LNHDA, CDR2 SQIVND (reference sequence). Trimming cost V 5 bases and J 6 bases, with 14 bases left between them. DNA for the CDR3: TGTGCCAGTAGTCTACTGAAGGGTGTCAATGAGCAGTTCTTC. It codes for CASSLLKGVNEQFF. Combining the CDR3 with reference TRBV19 and TRBJ2-1 gives the whole variable domain DGGITQSPKYLFRKEGQNVTLSCEQNLNHDAMYWYRQDPGQGLRLIYYSQIVNDFQKGDIAEGYSVSREKKESFPLTVTSAQKNPTAFYLCASSLLKGVNEQFFGPGTRLTVL.

The sample holds many counts of this clonotype. This chain links TRBV3-1 with TRBJ2-7, with 8 bases identical to TRBD1. Trimming removed 0 bases from V and 4 bases from J; junction bases left unmatched: 23. Per the germline V gene, CDR1 is LGHDT and CDR2 is YNNKEL (reference sequence). This CDR3 comprises 21 residues. The CDR3 sequence: CASSQDKPQPPTGDHRYEQYF. DNA for the CDR3: TGTGCCAGCAGCCAAGATAAGCCGCAACCCCCGACAGGGGATCATCGGTACGAGCAGTACTTC.

This clonotype was observed at least ten times. V and J are TRBV12-3 or TRBV12-4 and TRBJ2-3; TRBD2 is a possible D gene (6 bases). The V gene lost 6 bases and the J gene lost 0 bases, with 19 bases spanning the gap. The CDR3 is made up of 17 amino acids. CDR3 DNA: TGTGCCAGCAGCTTACGGGGCTTGGGAGGAAGCACAGATACGCAGTATTTT. Its translation is CASSLRGLGGSTDTQYF.

This clonotype was seen ten or more times. This chain links TRBV6-2 or TRBV6-3 with TRBJ2-5; D unclear. CDR3 length equals 14 residues. Germline V gene lookup returns CDR1 MNHEY and CDR2 SVGEGT. Trimming shortened V by 2 bases and J by 0 bases, and 7 bases separated the two germline ends. CDR3 in amino acids: CASSYALYQETQYF. CDR3 in DNA: TGTGCCAGCAGTTACGCCCTGTACCAAGAGACCCAGTACTTC.

The sample holds many counts of this clonotype. The V and J genes are TRBV5-1 and TRBJ1-2; 10 bases line up with TRBD1. Trimming removed 4 bases from V and 3 bases from J; junction bases left unmatched: 6. The CDR3 runs 15 residues. Germline values: CDR1 SGHRS, CDR2 YFSETQ. In DNA, the CDR3 is TGCGCCAGCAGCGGGACAGGGGAGACGTACTATGGCTACACCTTC. Translated: CASSGTGETYYGYTF.

This clonotype has ten or more counts. V is TRBV28 and J is TRBJ2-7, with D maybe TRBD2 (6 bases). Germline assignment: CDR1 MDHEN and CDR2 SYDVKM. V lost 5 bases, J lost 5 bases, and 13 bases lay in between. This CDR3 spans 13 amino acids. Here the CDR3 reads CASSPKEGNEQYF. Written as DNA, the CDR3 is TGTGCCAGCAGTCCCAAGGAGGGGAACGAGCAGTACTTC. Based on the CDR3 plus reference TRBV28 and TRBJ2-7, the full variable domain is DVKVTQSSRYLVKRTGEKVFLECVQDMDHENMFWYRQDPGLGLRLIYFSYDVKMKEKGDIPEGYSVSREKKERFSLILESASTNQTSMYLCASSPKEGNEQYFGPGTRLTVT.